This T cell receptor beta chain was recovered during a study of a mutant IDH1 vaccine in newly diagnosed glioma. Turning to the study itself: With temozolomide cycles, or 4-6 weeks after radiotherapy alone, vaccination was started. Before enrollment, the patients had been treated with radiotherapy alone, temozolomide alone, or both together. Most of them had received both.

As concerns this clone: The antigen remains undetermined.

Profiled with immunoSEQ multiplex PCR; TCRdb holds only in-frame clones, not every one. The sample contains tens of thousands of clones, about four fifths of which appear only once. Time point meaning: week 11, during vaccination. Vaccination comprised doses that each held 300 ug of mutant IDH1 20-mer peptide, plus topical imiquimod. Donor diagnoses consisted of new WHO grade 3 or 4 IDH1-mutant, ATRX-lost astrocytomas. The study's findings and limits: Immune responses induced by the vaccine were seen in about 93% of patients, spanning multiple MHC alleles.

The CDR3 is 13 residues long. The germline gives CDR1 MNHNY, CDR2 SVGAGI (reference sequence). The ends were cut back, 4 bases at V and 0 bases at J, with 3 bases in the middle. This sequence was found in a man between 50 and 59 years old with glioma. V is TRBV6-6 and J is TRBJ2-2, with unresolved D. Sequencing was performed on PBMCs, taken from a glioma patient whose treatment included an IDH1 peptide vaccine. The CDR3 DNA reads as TGTGCCAGCAGTTTCGCGAACACCGGGGAGCTGTTTTTT. Encoded protein: CASSFANTGELFF.